The 14 T cell receptor beta chains given below trace back to one sample, sequenced in a study of blood T cell repertoires in COVID-19. The table came from immunoSEQ multiplex PCR; TCRdb's copy has only in-frame clones and leaves some out. The data hold 95,000 to 150,000 clones, with around 89% observed a single time. The specimen sequenced was peripheral blood. The receptor set was obtained from a human donor in a cohort sampled during active COVID-19.

This clone has just one count. Other DNA sequences of this sample code for an identical CDR3. The V gene is TRBV18, the J gene TRBJ2-7; no firm D call. The CDR3 sequence is 13 residues long. The V gene's germline CDR1 is KGHSH and CDR2 LQKENI. Trimming shortened V by 0 bases and J by 0 bases, and 3 bases separated the two germline ends. CDR3 coding DNA: TGTGCCAGCTCACCACCCAGCTCCTACGAGCAGTACTTC. This encodes CASSPPSSYEQYF.

In this sample, this clone turned up a few times. This chain uses TRBV27 with TRBJ1-5; tentatively, D is TRBD1 (5 bases). This CDR3 contains 14 residues. V lost 3 bases and J 2 bases, leaving 8 bases between the germline ends. Germline V gives CDR1 MNHEY, CDR2 SMNVEV (reference sequence). The CDR3 here is CASSLIQGNQPQHF. The CDR3 DNA follows: TGTGCCAGCAGTTTGATACAGGGCAATCAGCCCCAGCATTTT.

The rearrangement joins TRBV3-1 (or the pseudogene TRBV3-2) to TRBJ1-5, with 8 positions matching TRBD1. This CDR3 region has 14 residues. Germline-derived CDR1 and CDR2 are LGHDT and YNNKEL (reference sequence). With V trimmed by 4 bases and J by 5 bases, 4 bases remained unmatched. CDR3 DNA: TGTGCCAGCAGCCCGACAGGGGCCCATCAGCCCCAGCATTTT. Translated, it gives CASSPTGAHQPQHF.

The genes are TRBV5-1 and TRBJ2-1, with D possibly matching TRBD2 (5 bases). Germline V gene data show CDR1 as SGHRS and CDR2 as YFSETQ. Trimming cost V 3 bases and J 0 bases, with 10 bases left between them. The CDR3 runs to 15 residues. The CDR3 region is CASSSLRASYNEQFF. DNA of the CDR3: TGCGCCAGCAGCTCCCTGCGGGCCTCCTACAATGAGCAGTTCTTC.

The rearrangement joins TRBV6-5 to TRBJ1-6, with 7 bases fitting TRBD1. This CDR3 contains 15 residues. Germline CDR1 MNHEY, CDR2 SVGAGI. Trimming cost V 6 bases and J 9 bases; bases outside gene matches: 11. DNA of the CDR3: TGTGCCAGCAGGGGCACAGGGGTCCCCCCTTCACCCCTCCACTTT. Its translation: CASRGTGVPPSPLHF.

J is TRBJ1-2 and V is TRBV11-2; the match to TRBD1 covers 7 bases. This CDR3 has 15 amino acids. Germline loops: CDR1 SGHAT, CDR2 FQNNGV. With V trimmed by 3 bases and J by 3 bases, 7 bases remained unmatched. The CDR3 reads CASSLGGTVDYGYTF. Written as DNA, the CDR3 is TGTGCCAGCAGCTTGGGTGGGACAGTCGACTATGGCTACACCTTC.

The chain recombines TRBV7-2 with TRBJ1-3; 7 bases line up with TRBD1. Germline V gene lookup returns CDR1 SGHTA and CDR2 FQGNSA. The V and J ends lost 0 bases and 4 bases, in that order; junction bases with no gene match: 6. This CDR3 has 16 amino acids. CDR3 in DNA: TGTGCCAGCAGCTTAGCGGCAGGGGGTTGGGGAAACACCATATATTTT. Amino acids: CASSLAAGGWGNTIYF.

V gene TRBV2 combines with J gene TRBJ2-1; D is possibly TRBD2 (5 bases). Germline assignment: CDR1 SNHLY and CDR2 FYNNEI. V lost 3 bases and J lost 9, with 12 bases in between. This CDR3 is built from 13 residues. CDR3 DNA sequence: TGTGCCAGCAGTGAGGAGGTTGACGTTGAGCAGTTCTTC. The encoded protein is CASSEEVDVEQFF.

This rearrangement joins TRBV5-1 to TRBJ2-1; 9 positions agree with TRBD1. V lost 0 bases and J lost 2; bases outside the gene matches: 3. The CDR3 runs to 16 residues. Germline CDR1 and CDR2: SGHRS and YFSETQ. The CDR3 DNA sequence: TGCGCCAGCAGCTTGGGAGGGACAGGGCCCTACAATGAGCAGTTCTTC. Encoded protein: CASSLGGTGPYNEQFF.

The J gene is TRBJ2-5, the V gene TRBV5-1, with TRBD1 identical over 9 bases. The CDR3 is 14 amino acids. V dropped 4 bases and J dropped 5; count of bases not matched to a gene: 6. CDR1 SGHRS and CDR2 YFSETQ come from the germline V gene. This chain's CDR3 is CASSTGQGVETQYF. CDR3 DNA sequence: TGCGCCAGCAGCACGGGACAGGGTGTCGAGACCCAGTACTTC.

The chain recombines TRBV7-2 with TRBJ1-3, with 8 bases that match TRBD1. Trimming removed 3 bases from V and 3 bases from J; junction bases left unmatched: 1. The germline CDR1 and CDR2 sequences are SGHTA and FQGNSA. The CDR3 is made up of 14 amino acids. This chain's CDR3 is CASSFGTGGNTIYF. The CDR3 DNA follows: TGTGCCAGCAGCTTTGGGACAGGTGGAAACACCATATATTTT.

V usage is TRBV13 and J usage is TRBJ2-1; TRBD1 might be the D (7 bases). CDR1 and CDR2 from the germline V gene are PRHDT and FYEKMQ (reference sequence). The CDR3 has 15 amino acids. The V end lost 0 bases, the J end lost 6 bases, and 12 bases lay between the germline ends. CDR3: CASSLGQGGGNEQFF. DNA for the CDR3: TGTGCCAGCAGCTTAGGCCAGGGGGGAGGCAATGAGCAGTTCTTC.

The chain uses TRBV27 and TRBJ2-5, with 8 bases fitting TRBD2. The V and J ends lost 1 base and 4 bases, in that order; junction bases with no gene match: 5. The germline V gene encodes CDR1 MNHEY and CDR2 SMNVEV (reference sequence). The CDR3 covers 15 residues. The CDR3 DNA sequence: TGTGCCAGCAGTTTATACGGGGCGGGAGGAGAGACCCAGTACTTC. Translating it yields CASSLYGAGGETQYF.

The chain joins TRBV28 to TRBJ1-5; D unresolved. This CDR3 comprises 15 residues. Germline-derived CDR1 and CDR2 are MDHEN and SYDVKM. Trimming took 5 bases from V and 5 from J, leaving 16 bases between them. The CDR3 DNA sequence: TGTGCCAGCAGTATACCCCGGGATCCCGATCAGCCCCAGCATTTT. This gives the protein CASSIPRDPDQPQHF. The whole variable domain, filled in from reference TRBV28 and TRBJ1-5, reads DVKVTQSSRYLVKRTGEKVFLECVQDMDHENMFWYRQDPGLGLRLIYFSYDVKMKEKGDIPEGYSVSREKKERFSLILESASTNQTSMYLCASSIPRDPDQPQHFGDGTRLSIL.